The 9 T cell receptor beta chains reported below all come from one sample, sequenced in a study of beta chain features in type 1 diabetes. Expressed TCRB transcripts were sequenced, since all the RNA that had been isolated was reverse transcribed. Clones were read by immunoSEQ multiplex PCR, and TCRdb kept only the in-frame ones, dropping some. The sample has 400,000 to 600,000 clones, about 29% seen once. Sequenced material: naive CD4+ T cells from blood. The receptor source for this set is a man aged 18 to 30 in good health.

The rearrangement joins TRBV4-2 to TRBJ2-7; 11 nucleotides agree with TRBD2. The CDR3 contains 15 residues. Germline trimming cut 3 bases from V and 4 bases from J; bases unmatched to any gene: 5. Germline V gene data show CDR1 as LGHNA and CDR2 as YNFKEQ. This chain's CDR3 is CASSHGASGRYEQYF. CDR3 nucleotide sequence: TGTGCCAGCAGCCACGGGGCTAGCGGGAGGTACGAGCAGTACTTC.

This clone was detected only a few times. This chain connects TRBV29-1 to TRBJ2-7; 10 bases map to TRBD1. CDR3 size: 15 residues. J gave up 6 bases and V 3 bases, and 11 bases lay outside the gene matches. Looked up from germline, CDR1 is SQVTM and CDR2 is ANQGSEA. The CDR3 DNA reads as TGCAGCGTTGAGAGGAGGGACAGGGGAGGCGTCGAGCAGTACTTC. This codes for CSVERRDRGGVEQYF.

This clone was observed a handful of times. The V and J genes are TRBV30 and TRBJ1-5, with unresolved D. Germline CDR1 and CDR2: GTSNPN and SVGIG (reference sequence). V was pared by 1 base and J by 6 bases, with 13 bases between. This CDR3 contains 14 residues. CDR3 sequence reads: CAWSGTVNGQPQHF. For the CDR3, the DNA is TGTGCCTGGAGTGGAACAGTTAATGGTCAGCCCCAGCATTTT.

This chain links TRBV7-2 with TRBJ2-5, with unresolved D. Trimming pared 5 bases from V and 5 bases from J, leaving 15 bases between. Germline-derived CDR1 and CDR2 are SGHTA and FQGNSA. The CDR3 extends over 14 amino acids. CDR3 coding DNA: TGTGCCAGCAGCGACTCTTTTAGTAAGGAGACCCAGTACTTC. Translated, it gives CASSDSFSKETQYF.

This chain links TRBV18 with TRBJ2-1; D is perhaps TRBD2 (5 bases). The germline CDR1 and CDR2 sequences are KGHSH and LQKENI. Trimming removed 2 bases from V and 2 bases from J, with 10 bases in between. The CDR3 is made up of 15 amino acids. CDR3 sequence reads: CASSPVVGAYNEQFF. In nucleotides, the CDR3 is TGTGCCAGCTCACCAGTTGTGGGAGCCTACAATGAGCAGTTCTTC.

This clone has just a few counts. The V and J genes are TRBV29-1 and TRBJ1-1; D remains ambiguous. The germline V gene encodes CDR1 SQVTM and CDR2 ANQGSEA. V was clipped by 6 bases and J by 1 base, with 9 bases between them. This CDR3 comprises 12 residues. CDR3: CSVRHPNTEAFF. The CDR3 nucleotides read TGCAGCGTGAGACATCCGAACACTGAAGCTTTCTTT.

This clone occurred a few times. This rearrangement joins TRBV7-2 to TRBJ2-7, with D perhaps being TRBD1 or TRBD2 (5 bases each). Germline values: CDR1 SGHTA, CDR2 FQGNSA. This CDR3 contains 13 residues. Trimming removed 4 bases at V and 3 bases at J, with 10 bases between. CDR3 bases: TGTGCCAGCAGCTGGGGACGGATCTACGAGCAGTACTTC. Translating it yields CASSWGRIYEQYF.

A few counts support this clone. This chain uses TRBV7-9 with TRBJ2-3; D call uncertain. This CDR3 is 12 amino acids long. CDR1 and CDR2 from the germline V gene are SEHNR and FQNEAQ (reference sequence). The ends were cut back, 9 bases at V and 3 bases at J, with 10 bases in the middle. The CDR3 coding sequence is TGTGCCAGTAGGGTGTTGACAGATACGCAGTATTTT. Its protein product is CASRVLTDTQYF.

This clone appeared a few times. This chain joins TRBV11-1 and TRBJ2-3; the D is unclear. Per the germline V gene, CDR1 is SGHAT and CDR2 is FQDESV (reference sequence). The CDR3 spans 13 residues. V gave up 3 bases and J gave up 2 bases, with 6 bases separating them. CDR3: CASSFLSTDTQYF. CDR3 bases: TGTGCCAGCAGCTTCCTATCCACAGATACGCAGTATTTT.